These 24 T cell receptor beta chains share one sample of origin, sequenced in a study of T-cell reconstitution after alpha-beta-depleted transplantation in children. Unique molecular identifiers were incorporated during preparation of the TCRbeta library. In TCRdb, the PCR reads were re-called with MiXCR into one record per CDR3 protein. Of around 490,000 distinct CDR3 sequences in the sample, roughly 11% were seen once. Material: PBMCs, mostly from graft donor cells, obtained 180 days after TCRalphabeta/CD19-depleted stem cell transplant. The receptor set was obtained from a female patient under 10 years old who had a stem cell transplant for aplastic anemia, so the T cells may come from the graft donor.

This clonotype was seen at least ten times. The chain recombines TRBV5-1 with TRBJ2-7; unclear D gene. The CDR3 totals 12 residues. Germline CDR1 and CDR2: SGHRS and YFSETQ. V was shortened by 0 bases and J by 2 bases, with 3 bases between the two germline ends. CDR3 sequence (DNA): TGCGCCAGCAGCTTGGGGGCCTACGAGCAGTACTTC. It specifies CASSLGAYEQYF.

This clonotype showed up just a few times. The V and J genes are TRBV5-1 and TRBJ2-3, with TRBD1 matching 8 bases. V shed 3 bases and J 5 bases; nucleotides not matched to a gene: 11. The CDR3 is 16 amino acids. Germline CDR1 and CDR2: SGHRS and YFSETQ. This CDR3 is CASSWRVGQAVDTQYF. The CDR3 DNA reads TGCGCCAGCAGCTGGCGGGTGGGACAGGCGGTAGATACGCAGTATTTT.

This chain links TRBV29-1 with TRBJ2-3; tentative D call: TRBD1 (6 bases). CDR3 length equals 14 residues. V shed 1 base and J shed 2 bases, with 10 bases lying between them. Germline CDR1 is SQVTM and CDR2 is ANQGSEA. CDR3 amino acids: CSVEGTAITDTQYF. The DNA for the CDR3 is TGCAGCGTTGAAGGGACAGCGATCACAGATACGCAGTATTTT.

This clonotype has just a few counts. The chain has TRBV9 and TRBJ2-1; no firm D call. This CDR3 comprises 13 residues. The germline V gene has CDR1 SGDLS and CDR2 YYNGEE. Trimming pared 0 bases from V and 14 bases from J, leaving 15 bases between. The chain's CDR3 is CASSVGSSPVEFF. The CDR3 nucleotides are TGTGCCAGCAGCGTAGGATCTAGTCCGGTTGAGTTCTTC.

The sample holds a few counts of this clonotype. This sequence joins TRBV5-5 and TRBJ1-1; D is perhaps TRBD1 (6 bases). Deletions cut 4 bases from V and 1 base from J, with 14 bases between. From germline, CDR1 is SGHKS and CDR2 YYEKEE (reference sequence). The length of the CDR3 is 15 residues. The CDR3 here is CASSAATGSNTEAFF. CDR3 DNA: TGTGCCAGCAGCGCTGCTACAGGGTCGAACACTGAAGCTTTCTTT. Full variable domain (remainder filled in from reference TRBV5-5 and TRBJ1-1): DAGVTQSPTHLIKTRGQQVTLRCSPISGHKSVSWYQQVLGQGPQFIFQYYEKEERGRGNFPDRFSARQFPNYSSELNVNALLLGDSALYLCASSAATGSNTEAFFGQGTRLTVV.

The table lists this clonotype with a few counts. The chain uses TRBV15 and TRBJ1-5; D possibly corresponds to TRBD1 (6 bases). The CDR3 consists of 14 residues. Trimming stripped 5 bases from V and 4 bases from J, with 12 bases between. Germline CDR1 LNHNV, CDR2 YYDKDF (reference sequence). Here the CDR3 reads CATSRAQGNQPQHF. CDR3 nucleotides: TGTGCCACCAGCCGGGCGCAGGGGAATCAGCCCCAGCATTTT. Full variable domain (rest looked up from reference TRBV15 and TRBJ1-5): DAMVIQNPRYQVTQFGKPVTLSCSQTLNHNVMYWYQQKSSQAPKLLFHYYDKDFNNEADTPDNFQSRRPNTSFCFLDIRSPGLGDTAMYLCATSRAQGNQPQHFGDGTRLSIL.

Only a few counts were recorded for this clonotype. V usage is TRBV6-2 or TRBV6-3 and J usage is TRBJ2-5, with 8 bases matching TRBD1. V lost 8 bases to trimming and J lost 5 bases; unmatched junction nucleotides: 13. CDR3 length equals 15 residues. Germline CDR1 reads MNHEY; CDR2 reads SVGEGT. The CDR3: CASGIDRGGRETQYF. The CDR3 DNA reads as TGTGCCAGCGGAATTGACAGGGGAGGACGGGAGACCCAGTACTTC.

This clonotype was observed a few times. J is TRBJ2-1 and V is TRBV5-1; D call uncertain. Germline V lookup: CDR1 SGHRS, CDR2 YFSETQ. This CDR3 region has 14 residues. Trimming pared 0 bases from V and 7 bases from J, leaving 11 bases between. This CDR3 is CASSLERLGNEQFF. In nucleotides, the CDR3 is TGCGCCAGCAGCTTGGAGAGGTTGGGTAATGAGCAGTTCTTC. The variable domain in full, completed from reference TRBV5-1 and TRBJ2-1, reads KAGVTQTPRYLIKTRGQQVTLSCSPISGHRSVSWYQQTPGQGLQFLFEYFSETQRNKGNFPGRFSGRQFSNSRSEMNVSTLELGDSALYLCASSLERLGNEQFFGPGTRLTVL.

This clonotype occurred many times. The chain carries TRBV28 and TRBJ2-5; no clear D. The CDR3 is 13 amino acids. Looked up from germline, CDR1 is MDHEN and CDR2 is SYDVKM. V lost 5 bases, J lost 0 bases, and 7 bases lay in between. Here the CDR3 DNA reads TGTGCCAGCAGTCCCCCGGACCAAGAGACCCAGTACTTC. Its translation: CASSPPDQETQYF. The full variable domain, with the rest looked up from reference TRBV28 and TRBJ2-5, is DVKVTQSSRYLVKRTGEKVFLECVQDMDHENMFWYRQDPGLGLRLIYFSYDVKMKEKGDIPEGYSVSREKKERFSLILESASTNQTSMYLCASSPPDQETQYFGPGTRLLVL.

The chain has TRBV6-5 and TRBJ1-5, with D possibly matching TRBD1 (5 bases). The CDR3 is made up of 16 amino acids. V was trimmed by 4 bases and J by 3 bases, leaving 16 bases between them. The V gene's germline CDR1 is MNHEY and CDR2 SVGAGI. The CDR3 DNA is TGTGCCAGCAGTTCACTTAAAGACAGACCCAATCAGCCCCAGCATTTT. Translating it yields CASSSLKDRPNQPQHF.

This clonotype has more than one count but fewer than ten. The chain is built from TRBV4-3 and TRBJ2-3, with D unresolved. Germline-derived CDR1 and CDR2 are LGHNA and YSLEER. V was trimmed by 1 base and J by 2 bases, leaving 7 bases between them. The length of the CDR3 is 14 residues. The CDR3 sequence is CASSQGPTTDTQYF. The CDR3 DNA follows: TGCGCCAGCAGCCAAGGGCCTACCACAGATACGCAGTATTTT.

This clonotype occurred a few times. The chain couples TRBV29-1 to TRBJ1-1; no reliable D call. V was shortened by 4 bases and J by 0 bases, with 6 bases between the two germline ends. This CDR3 is 12 amino acids long. Germline V gives CDR1 SQVTM, CDR2 ANQGSEA. CDR3 nucleotide sequence: TGCAGCGTTGGGGCAATGAACACTGAAGCTTTCTTT. It codes for CSVGAMNTEAFF.

This clonotype was detected a few times. V usage is TRBV20-1 and J usage is TRBJ2-1, with no clear D. Germline loops: CDR1 DFQATT, CDR2 SNEGSKA (reference sequence). This CDR3 has 16 amino acids. V was clipped by 0 bases and J by 0 bases, with 12 bases between them. CDR3: CSARDPAQGSYNEQFF. The CDR3 nucleotides read TGCAGTGCTAGAGACCCCGCGCAAGGCTCCTACAATGAGCAGTTCTTC.

This sequence joins TRBV27 and TRBJ2-7, with D perhaps being TRBD1 or TRBD2 (5 bases each). The germline V and J ends were trimmed by 6 bases and 2 bases, with 11 bases remaining between them. Germline V gene lookup returns CDR1 MNHEY and CDR2 SMNVEV (reference sequence). This CDR3 comprises 13 residues. CDR3 loop: CASRLGAAYEQYV. CDR3 sequence (DNA): TGTGCCAGCAGGCTCGGGGCAGCCTACGAGCAGTACGTC.

This clonotype was seen more than once but under ten times. This chain connects TRBV4-3 to TRBJ2-3; 13 nucleotides align to TRBD2. CDR1 is LGHNA and CDR2 is YSLEER in the germline V gene. The CDR3 extends over 17 amino acids. Trimming removed 6 bases from V and 4 bases from J; junction bases left unmatched: 10. The CDR3 loop is CASRKLAGGPTADTQYF. In DNA, the CDR3 is TGCGCCAGCAGAAAACTAGCGGGAGGGCCAACGGCAGATACGCAGTATTTT.

This clonotype was observed a handful of times. The J gene is TRBJ2-1, the V gene TRBV15; D perhaps matches TRBD1 (6 bases). CDR1 is LNHNV, CDR2 YYDKDF, per germline (reference sequence). V shed 5 bases and J shed 6 bases, with 17 bases lying between them. The CDR3 contains 15 residues. The CDR3 here is CATSRTHGGVNEQFF. The CDR3 DNA reads TGTGCCACCAGCCGAACCCATGGGGGCGTCAATGAGCAGTTCTTC.

This clonotype occurred a few times. The rearrangement uses TRBV7-8 and TRBJ2-5, with 13 bases that match TRBD2. Germline V gives CDR1 SGHVS, CDR2 FQNEAQ. With V trimmed by 5 bases and J by 5 bases, 11 bases remained unmatched. This CDR3 comprises 17 residues. This CDR3 reads CASSPDRTSGRLETQYF. CDR3 in DNA: TGTGCCAGCAGCCCCGACCGGACTAGCGGGAGATTGGAGACCCAGTACTTC.

The rearrangement links TRBV5-1 to TRBJ2-3; 7 nucleotides agree with TRBD2. The germline V gene encodes CDR1 SGHRS and CDR2 YFSETQ. With 1 base clipped from V and 4 bases from J, the junction kept 6 bases outside the gene matches. CDR3 size: 15 residues. The CDR3 region has the DNA TGCGCCAGCAGCTTGATCGGCGGGAGCCCAGATACGCAGTATTTT. Translating it yields CASSLIGGSPDTQYF. The variable domain in full, with the rest retrieved from reference TRBV5-1 and TRBJ2-3, is KAGVTQTPRYLIKTRGQQVTLSCSPISGHRSVSWYQQTPGQGLQFLFEYFSETQRNKGNFPGRFSGRQFSNSRSEMNVSTLELGDSALYLCASSLIGGSPDTQYFGPGTRLTVL.

This clonotype was seen more than once but under ten times. The V call is TRBV9, the J call TRBJ2-4; D may be TRBD2 (5 bases). The V and J ends lost 4 bases and 2 bases respectively, with 16 bases between them. The CDR3 is 16 residues long. Germline CDR1 SGDLS, CDR2 YYNGEE. The CDR3 region is CASSSSPFGTKNIQYF. The CDR3 DNA reads as TGTGCCAGCAGCTCCTCCCCCTTCGGGACCAAAAACATTCAGTACTTC.

This clonotype appeared a few times. The chain combines TRBV7-2 with TRBJ2-1, with 7 bases identical to TRBD2. Germline CDR1 SGHTA, CDR2 FQGNSA. This CDR3 has 15 residues. V trimming: 3 bases; J trimming: 9 bases; junction bases outside the gene matches: 11. The CDR3 DNA reads as TGTGCCAGCAGCTTTCTGGCGGGAGCCCGCAGTGAGCAGTTCTTC. Protein: CASSFLAGARSEQFF.

This clonotype was counted a few times. V is TRBV24-1 and J is TRBJ2-5, with D unresolved. Germline CDR1 reads KGHDR; CDR2 reads SFDVKD. V lost 4 bases and J lost 5, with 19 bases in between. This CDR3 is built from 16 residues. The CDR3, as DNA: TGTGCCACCAGTGACCCCCTAGGCGGAGTTTGGGAGACCCAGTACTTC. Translation: CATSDPLGGVWETQYF.

The table lists this clonotype with a few counts. The CDR3 here is CASKGQGALVTDTQYF. CDR3 nucleotide sequence: TGTGCCAGCAAAGGACAGGGGGCTTTGGTAACAGATACGCAGTATTTT. The gene calls are TRBV27 and TRBJ2-3, with 11 bases that match TRBD1. This CDR3 is built from 16 residues. Germline loops: CDR1 MNHEY, CDR2 SMNVEV (reference sequence). V shed 7 bases, J shed 3 bases, and the junction held 9 bases outside the gene matches.

This chain uses TRBV20-1 with TRBJ2-1; 8 bases match TRBD1. Looked up from germline, CDR1 is DFQATT and CDR2 is SNEGSKA (reference sequence). After removal of 7 bases from V and 7 bases from J, the junction contained 3 bases not matched to a gene. This CDR3 is built from 11 residues. The CDR3 loop reads CSGRTGNEQFF. The CDR3 DNA sequence: TGCAGTGGCCGGACAGGGAATGAGCAGTTCTTC.

This clonotype occurred a few times. CDR3 amino acids: CSVESQGFTEAFF. In nucleotides, the CDR3 is TGCAGCGTTGAGTCACAGGGGTTCACTGAAGCTTTCTTT. V gene TRBV29-1 combines with J gene TRBJ1-1; 7 nucleotides match TRBD1. The CDR3 sequence is 13 residues long. V lost 3 bases, J lost 4 bases, and 5 bases stayed unmatched. Germline CDR1 reads SQVTM; CDR2 reads ANQGSEA.